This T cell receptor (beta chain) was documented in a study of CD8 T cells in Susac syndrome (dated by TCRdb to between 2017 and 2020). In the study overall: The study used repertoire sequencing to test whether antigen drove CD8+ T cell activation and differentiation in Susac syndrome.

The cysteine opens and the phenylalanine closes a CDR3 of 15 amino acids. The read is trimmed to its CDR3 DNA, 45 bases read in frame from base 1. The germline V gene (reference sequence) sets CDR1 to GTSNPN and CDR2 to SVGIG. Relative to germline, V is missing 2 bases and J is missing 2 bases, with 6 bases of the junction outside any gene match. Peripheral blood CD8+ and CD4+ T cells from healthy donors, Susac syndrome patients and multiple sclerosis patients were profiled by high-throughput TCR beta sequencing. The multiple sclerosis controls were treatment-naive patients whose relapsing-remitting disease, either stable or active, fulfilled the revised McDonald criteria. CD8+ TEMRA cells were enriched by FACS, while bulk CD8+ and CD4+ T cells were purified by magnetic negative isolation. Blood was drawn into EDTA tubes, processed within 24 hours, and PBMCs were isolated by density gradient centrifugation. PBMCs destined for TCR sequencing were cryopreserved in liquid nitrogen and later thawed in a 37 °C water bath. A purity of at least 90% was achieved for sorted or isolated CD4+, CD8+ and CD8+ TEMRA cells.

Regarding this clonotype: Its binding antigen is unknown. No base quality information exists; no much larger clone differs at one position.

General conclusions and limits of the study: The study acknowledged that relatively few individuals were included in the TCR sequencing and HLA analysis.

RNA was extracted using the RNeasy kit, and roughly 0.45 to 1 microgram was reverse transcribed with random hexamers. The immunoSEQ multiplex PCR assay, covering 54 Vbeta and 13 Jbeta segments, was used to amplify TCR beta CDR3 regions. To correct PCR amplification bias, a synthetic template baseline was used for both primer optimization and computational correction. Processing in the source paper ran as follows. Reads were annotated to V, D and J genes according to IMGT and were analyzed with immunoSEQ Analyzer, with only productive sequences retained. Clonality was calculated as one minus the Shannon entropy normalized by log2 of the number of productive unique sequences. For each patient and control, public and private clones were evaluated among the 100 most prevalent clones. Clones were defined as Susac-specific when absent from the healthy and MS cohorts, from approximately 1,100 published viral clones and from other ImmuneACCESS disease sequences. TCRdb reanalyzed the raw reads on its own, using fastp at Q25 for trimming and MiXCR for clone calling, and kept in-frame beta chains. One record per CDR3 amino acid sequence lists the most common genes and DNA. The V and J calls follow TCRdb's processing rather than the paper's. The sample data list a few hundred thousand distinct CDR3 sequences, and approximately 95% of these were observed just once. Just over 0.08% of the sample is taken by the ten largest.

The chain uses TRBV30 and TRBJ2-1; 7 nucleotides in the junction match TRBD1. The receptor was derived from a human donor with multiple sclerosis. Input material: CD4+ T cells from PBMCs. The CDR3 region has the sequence CAWSPPDRAYNEQFF. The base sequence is TGTGCCTGGAGTCCCCCCGACAGGGCCTACAATGAGCAGTTCTTC. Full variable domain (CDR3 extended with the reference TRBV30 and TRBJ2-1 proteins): SQTIHQWPATLVQPVGSPLSLECTVEGTSNPNLYWYRQAAGRGLQLLFYSVGIGQISSEVPQNLSASRPQDRQFILSSKKLLLSDSGFYLCAWSPPDRAYNEQFFGPGTRLTVL.